These 18 T cell receptor beta chains came from one sample sequenced in a study of cytomegalovirus exposure and HLA in healthy donors. The PCR contained 60 Vbeta and 13 Jbeta primers. Measured with immunoSEQ multiplex PCR; TCRdb has only the in-frame clones, and not every one. The sample comprises roughly 180,000 clones, 77% of which are singletons, and around 1.5% rests with the top ten. Sequencing was performed on PBMCs. The source is a man between 18 and 35 years old in good health and CMV-seronegative.

The chain is built from TRBV18 and TRBJ1-1; the D is unclear. In germline, CDR1 is KGHSH, CDR2 LQKENI. V dropped 0 bases and J dropped 11 bases, with 10 bases sitting between them. This CDR3 has 12 amino acids. CDR3: CASSPPGLGAFF. The CDR3 DNA sequence: TGTGCCAGCTCACCACCAGGTCTCGGGGCTTTCTTT.

The rearrangement links TRBV19 to TRBJ1-1, with D possibly TRBD1 on 5 matching bases. V was shortened by 6 bases and J by 1 base, with 15 bases between the two germline ends. The CDR3 is made up of 15 amino acids. CDR1 is LNHDA and CDR2 is SQIVND in the germline V gene (reference sequence). The CDR3 DNA reads TGTGCCAGTAGCTCCCGGCGGGGGGGGAACACTGAAGCTTTCTTT. It is translated as CASSSRRGGNTEAFF.

This clone was recorded a few times. The V and J genes are TRBV4-2 and TRBJ1-5, with TRBD1 as a possible D gene (6 bases). From germline, CDR1 is LGHNA and CDR2 YNFKEQ. The CDR3 has 20 amino acids. V lost 4 bases and J lost 0, with 25 bases in between. The CDR3 nucleotides read TGTGCCAGCAGCCCTAAACCAGGGGTACGAGGACAGCTTAGCAATCAGCCCCAGCATTTT. Translating gives CASSPKPGVRGQLSNQPQHF.

The rearrangement uses TRBV6-5 and TRBJ2-5; a weak D match, TRBD1 (6 bases). The DNA matches TRBJ2-7 better at its end, which makes the J call doubtful. The CDR3 extends over 15 amino acids. Germline-derived CDR1 and CDR2 are MNHEY and SVGAGI. The CDR3: CASSQTGMRGYEQYF. CDR3 nucleotide sequence: TGTGCCAGCAGCCAAACAGGGATGAGGGGTTACGAGCAGTACTTC.

V usage is TRBV2 and J usage is TRBJ1-4; D is possibly TRBD1 (5 bases). The V end was cut by 6 bases, the J end by 2 bases, with 13 bases between. The CDR3 has 15 amino acids. CDR1 and CDR2 (germline): SNHLY, FYNNEI. The CDR3 sequence: CASRNQGATNEKLFF. The CDR3 DNA sequence: TGTGCCAGCAGGAACCAGGGTGCCACTAATGAAAAACTGTTTTTT.

The chain employs TRBV9 and TRBJ2-3; D might be TRBD2 (6 bases). The CDR3 has 16 amino acids. Deletions cut 2 bases from V and 1 base from J, with 14 bases between. Germline CDR1 and CDR2: SGDLS and YYNGEE. The CDR3: CASSVGGLRGTDTQYF. CDR3 nucleotides: TGTGCCAGCAGCGTTGGCGGACTAAGGGGCACAGATACGCAGTATTTT.

The chain uses TRBV7-2 and TRBJ2-5, with TRBD2 identical over 7 bases. Unmatched junction bases numbered 4, after V lost 3 bases and J lost 0 bases. The CDR3 has 15 amino acids. The germline gives CDR1 SGHTA, CDR2 FQGNSA. Here the CDR3 reads CASSFNLADQETQYF. CDR3 in DNA: TGTGCCAGCAGCTTTAATCTAGCGGACCAAGAGACCCAGTACTTC.

CDR3 residues: CASKGLAKNIQYF. As DNA, the CDR3 is TGTGCCAGCAAGGGACTAGCCAAAAACATTCAGTACTTC. The J gene is TRBJ2-4, the V gene TRBV27; a possible D gene is TRBD2 (6 bases). The ends were cut back, 7 bases at V and 0 bases at J, with 7 bases in the middle. This CDR3 spans 13 amino acids. Germline CDR1 MNHEY, CDR2 SMNVEV (reference sequence).

This clone showed up just a few times. The chain is built from TRBV19 and TRBJ1-5; no firm D call. The CDR3 is 15 amino acids. The germline V gene encodes CDR1 LNHDA and CDR2 SQIVND (reference sequence). V dropped 4 bases and J dropped 0 bases, with 10 bases sitting between them. The CDR3 nucleotides read TGTGCCAGTAGTAGACAAATGCGTAGCAATCAGCCCCAGCATTTT. It translates to CASSRQMRSNQPQHF.

The V and J genes are TRBV6-5 and TRBJ2-1; D ambiguous. The CDR3 is 15 amino acids. Germline V gene lookup returns CDR1 MNHEY and CDR2 SVGAGI. V was trimmed by 5 bases and J by 3 bases, leaving 14 bases between them. Here the CDR3 DNA reads TGTGCCAGCAGTCGCCGGATGGGCGACTACAATGAGCAGTTCTTC. Its translation: CASSRRMGDYNEQFF.

The chain's CDR3 is CASSQVQGVDYEQYF. The CDR3 DNA reads TGCGCCAGCAGCCAAGTTCAGGGGGTCGATTACGAGCAGTACTTC. The chain is built from TRBV4-3 and TRBJ2-7, with 7 bases that match TRBD1. J lost 4 bases, V lost 1 base, and 7 bases had no gene match. Germline V gene data show CDR1 as LGHNA and CDR2 as YSLEER. This CDR3 region has 15 residues.

This clone was counted between two and nine times. V usage is TRBV30 and J usage is TRBJ1-2; no clear D. CDR1 is GTSNPN, CDR2 SVGIG, per germline (reference sequence). The CDR3 consists of 17 residues. V shed 0 bases and J shed 1 base, with 18 bases lying between them. The chain's CDR3 is CAWSVKGSSVGNYGYTF. In DNA, the CDR3 is TGTGCCTGGAGTGTAAAAGGGAGCTCGGTGGGTAACTATGGCTACACCTTC.

The chain employs TRBV18 and TRBJ1-2; D is unclear. Per germline, CDR1 KGHSH and CDR2 LQKENI. The V end was cut by 0 bases, the J end by 7 bases, with 9 bases between. The CDR3 loop spans 13 amino acids. The chain's CDR3 is CASSPPRAAGYTF. In nucleotides, the CDR3 is TGTGCCAGCTCACCACCGCGGGCCGCTGGCTACACCTTC.

The CDR3 reads CASSRTGMVYEQYF. In nucleotides, the CDR3 is TGTGCCAGCAGCCGAACAGGGATGGTCTACGAGCAGTACTTC. The V call is TRBV11-2, the J call TRBJ2-7; D is possibly TRBD1 (6 bases). CDR3 length equals 14 residues. Trimming took 5 bases from V and 3 from J, leaving 14 bases between them. Per germline, CDR1 SGHAT and CDR2 FQNNGV.

This clone was seen a few times. The chain links TRBV6-5 to TRBJ2-2; D unresolved. With 9 bases removed from V and 5 bases from J, the gap between germline ends came to 16 bases. CDR1 and CDR2 from the germline V gene are MNHEY and SVGAGI. The CDR3 loop spans 14 amino acids. This CDR3 reads CASRPPGETGELFF. CDR3 sequence (DNA): TGTGCCAGTCGCCCACCCGGAGAGACCGGGGAGCTGTTTTTT.

The chain joins TRBV2 to TRBJ2-5, with 10 bases fitting TRBD1. The CDR3 contains 15 residues. Losses at the gene ends were 7 bases for V and 2 bases for J; bases not matched to a gene: 7. Germline CDR1 reads SNHLY; CDR2 reads FYNNEI. The CDR3 bases are TGTGCCAGCAACCGGGACAGGGGTCTTCAAGAGACCCAGTACTTC. The encoded protein is CASNRDRGLQETQYF.

The V call is TRBV7-8, the J call TRBJ2-1; D perhaps matches TRBD2 (6 bases). Trimming removed 5 bases at V and 2 bases at J, with 10 bases between. The V gene's germline CDR1 is SGHVS and CDR2 FQNEAQ. The CDR3 is made up of 14 amino acids. DNA of the CDR3: TGTGCCAGCAGCGGATCGGGGGCCTACAATGAGCAGTTCTTC. Protein sequence: CASSGSGAYNEQFF.

The gene calls are TRBV5-1 and TRBJ2-1; 7 bases align to TRBD1. The germline CDR1 and CDR2 sequences are SGHRS and YFSETQ. V shed 0 bases and J 6 bases; nucleotides not matched to a gene: 6. The CDR3 spans 15 residues. In DNA, the CDR3 is TGCGCCAGCAGCTTGGGGGCAGGGGGAAGCAATGAGCAGTTCTTC. Its protein product is CASSLGAGGSNEQFF.